The 25 T cell receptor beta chains given below trace back to one sample, sequenced in a study of long-term antiretroviral therapy in people with HIV (dated by TCRdb to the early 2020s). Sequencing of the TRB variable region was done with the immunoSEQ hsTCRB v3.0 assay at survey level resolution. The clones in this table, taken by TCRdb from immuneACCESS, are in-frame only. Not every clone is retained; where verified, under half of the shortfall comes from an unresolved V gene, and the cause of the rest is unknown. In this sample the table shows 9,500 to 15,000 clones, about 73% of which occur a single time. In total, the top ten clones hold about 14% of the sample. Sequencing used unsorted PBMCs, obtained just under 3.2 years before starting antiretroviral therapy. These receptors were obtained from a man aged 35-49 years with HIV.

V gene TRBV29-1 combines with J gene TRBJ2-1; weak D call: TRBD1 (5 bases). V lost 6 bases and J lost 9, with 6 bases in between. Germline CDR1 SQVTM, CDR2 ANQGSEA. This CDR3 is 9 amino acids long. The CDR3 region is CSVDSEQFF. The CDR3 DNA follows: TGCAGCGTCGACAGTGAGCAGTTCTTC.

This rearrangement joins TRBV7-2 to TRBJ2-4; 11 bases map to TRBD2. With V trimmed by 1 base and J by 9 bases, 8 bases remained unmatched. The CDR3 extends over 16 amino acids. From germline, CDR1 is SGHTA and CDR2 FQGNSA. DNA for the CDR3: TGTGCCAGCAGCTTAGATAGCGGGAGGGTAAACAGCATTCAGTACTTC. Residues: CASSLDSGRVNSIQYF. Supplemented by reference TRBV7-2 and TRBJ2-4, the full variable domain reads GAGVSQSPSNKVTEKGKDVELRCDPISGHTALYWYRQSLGQGLEFLIYFQGNSAPDKSGLPSDRFSAERTGGSVSTLTIQRTQQEDSAVYLCASSLDSGRVNSIQYFGAGTRLSVL.

V gene TRBV29-1 combines with J gene TRBJ2-5; 7 bases map to TRBD1. Trimming took 3 bases from V and 5 from J; bases not matched to a gene: 6. Looked up from germline, CDR1 is SQVTM and CDR2 is ANQGSEA. This CDR3 is 13 amino acids long. As DNA, the CDR3 is TGCAGCGTTGATCCTCAGGGGGACGAGACCCAGTACTTC. Its protein is CSVDPQGDETQYF.

This clone was observed a few times. The V call is TRBV7-7, the J call TRBJ1-3; D not resolved. CDR3 length equals 15 residues. Germline V gene data show CDR1 as SSHAT and CDR2 as FNYEAQ (reference sequence). The V and J ends lost 5 bases and 1 base respectively, with 12 bases between them. The CDR3 sequence is CASSPGGDSGNTIYF. The CDR3 DNA sequence: TGTGCCAGCAGCCCGGGCGGGGATTCTGGAAACACCATATATTTT.

CDR3 region: CASSPGEEKLFF. The CDR3 bases are TGTGCCAGCAGCCCCGGGGAAGAAAAACTGTTTTTT. The chain carries TRBV11-2 and TRBJ1-4; D is unclear. This CDR3 contains 12 residues. Trimming left V 5 bases short and J 8 bases short, with 9 bases between. Germline V CDR1 and CDR2: SGHAT, FQNNGV.

The table lists this clone with a few counts. V is TRBV11-2 and J is TRBJ1-2, with unresolved D. From germline, CDR1 is SGHAT and CDR2 FQNNGV. Trimming cost V 1 base and J 4 bases, with 13 bases left between them. The CDR3 is made up of 15 amino acids. The CDR3 region has the DNA TGTGCCAGCAGCTTAGGTGTAGGGATCGGCTATGGCTACACCTTC. It encodes CASSLGVGIGYGYTF.

The V and J genes are TRBV11-3 and TRBJ2-1; tentative D call: TRBD1 (6 bases). Trimming took 4 bases from V and 4 from J, leaving 20 bases between them. Germline V lookup: CDR1 SGHNT, CDR2 YENEEA. This CDR3 is 17 amino acids long. The CDR3 nucleotides are TGTGCCAGCAGCTCAAACAGGGTGGGAGTTCTGTACAATGAGCAGTTCTTC. Translating it yields CASSSNRVGVLYNEQFF.

The sample holds one count of this clone. The genes are TRBV6-5 and TRBJ2-5; 10 nucleotides agree with TRBD2. The CDR3 length is 15 residues. Germline V lookup: CDR1 MNHEY, CDR2 SVGAGI. The V segment lost 6 bases and the J segment 2 bases; nucleotides outside the gene matches: 6. For the CDR3, the DNA is TGTGCCAGCAGGCCGGGACTAGCGCCTCAAGAGACCCAGTACTTC. This codes for CASRPGLAPQETQYF.

In its sample, this clone was seen once. The rearrangement joins TRBV19 to TRBJ1-2; no clear D gene. V was cut by 1 base and J by 4 bases, with 4 bases left in between. This CDR3 is 12 amino acids long. Per the germline V gene, CDR1 is LNHDA and CDR2 is SQIVND (reference sequence). The CDR3 coding sequence is TGTGCCAGTAGTATAGCCACCTATGGCTACACCTTC. It translates to CASSIATYGYTF.

The chain recombines TRBV18 with TRBJ2-6; D unclear. CDR3 size: 14 residues. Looked up from germline, CDR1 is KGHSH and CDR2 is LQKENI. Trimming took off 3 bases at V and 0 bases at J, with 3 bases between the two ends. The CDR3 bases are TGTGCCAGCTCACCCCTCTCTGGGGCCAACGTCCTGACTTTC. Protein: CASSPLSGANVLTF.

The genes are TRBV5-1 and TRBJ2-7; TRBD2 aligns across 7 bases. This CDR3 comprises 14 residues. The V gene's germline CDR1 is SGHRS and CDR2 YFSETQ. Unmatched junction bases numbered 6, after V lost 0 bases and J lost 6 bases. The CDR3 spells CASSLVGGEGEQYF. The CDR3 coding sequence is TGCGCCAGCAGCTTGGTCGGTGGGGAGGGCGAGCAGTACTTC.

This chain connects TRBV5-4 to TRBJ2-7, with D perhaps TRBD1 (5 bases). In germline, CDR1 is SGHNT, CDR2 YYREEE (reference sequence). The V and J ends lost 4 bases and 3 bases respectively, with 11 bases between them. The CDR3 has 13 amino acids. This CDR3 reads CASSMDKYYEQYF. The CDR3 nucleotides are TGTGCCAGCAGCATGGACAAGTACTACGAGCAGTACTTC. Full variable domain (remainder filled in from reference TRBV5-4 and TRBJ2-7): ETGVTQSPTHLIKTRGQQVTLRCSSQSGHNTVSWYQQALGQGPQFIFQYYREEENGRGNFPPRFSGLQFPNYSSELNVNALELDDSALYLCASSMDKYYEQYFGPGTRLTVT.

Here the CDR3 DNA reads TGTGCCAGCAGCCCAGGACCGACTTCTCAGCCCCAGCATTTT. Translated, it gives CASSPGPTSQPQHF. The rearrangement links TRBV9 to TRBJ1-5; D not resolved. V lost 4 bases, J lost 6 bases, and 14 bases lay in between. The germline gives CDR1 SGDLS, CDR2 YYNGEE. This CDR3 has 14 amino acids.

The rearrangement joins TRBV28 to TRBJ2-7; a weak D match, TRBD1 (6 bases). V was cut by 5 bases and J by 1 base, with 15 bases left in between. The CDR3 contains 15 residues. Germline V gene data show CDR1 as MDHEN and CDR2 as SYDVKM. The CDR3 DNA follows: TGTGCCAGCAGTGACAGGCCCCTTGGGTCCTACGAGCAGTACTTC. Translating gives CASSDRPLGSYEQYF.

J is TRBJ1-2 and V is TRBV4-3, with D maybe TRBD1 (5 bases). The CDR3 runs to 15 residues. Germline loops: CDR1 LGHNA, CDR2 YSLEER. With 0 bases removed from V and 4 bases from J, the gap between germline ends came to 12 bases. The CDR3 bases are TGCGCCAGCAGCCAAGAGGCAGGGACTGGCTATGGCTACACCTTC. Translating gives CASSQEAGTGYGYTF.

This chain uses TRBV29-1 with TRBJ1-1; 7 bases are a match to TRBD1. This CDR3 is built from 13 residues. Germline CDR1 SQVTM, CDR2 ANQGSEA. The J segment lost 4 bases and the V segment lost 4 bases, leaving 6 bases of the junction unmatched. The CDR3 is CSVVRGPGTEAFF. The CDR3 nucleotides read TGCAGCGTTGTGAGGGGGCCGGGCACTGAAGCTTTCTTT.

CDR3 sequence reads: CASSSGLAGEYTQYF. CDR3 in DNA: TGTGCCAGCAGCTCCGGACTAGCGGGAGAATATACGCAGTATTTT. The rearrangement links TRBV7-3 to TRBJ2-3; the match to TRBD2 covers 13 bases. The CDR3 is 15 amino acids. Germline CDR1 is SGHTA and CDR2 is FQGTGA. J was trimmed by 7 bases and V by 4 bases; bases with no gene match: 5.

The chain is built from TRBV5-6 and TRBJ1-1; 8 positions match TRBD1. CDR1 and CDR2 (germline): SGHDT, YYEEEE. V shed 4 bases and J 0 bases; nucleotides not matched to a gene: 8. The CDR3 covers 16 residues. This CDR3 is CASSLDRGGLNTEAFF. The CDR3 DNA reads as TGTGCCAGCAGCCTAGACAGGGGCGGTTTGAACACTGAAGCTTTCTTT.

The chain carries TRBV28 and TRBJ2-7; the D gene is possibly TRBD2 (6 bases). Trimming pared 1 base from V and 1 base from J, leaving 14 bases between. CDR3 length: 16 amino acids. Germline V gene sequence: CDR1 MDHEN, CDR2 SYDVKM. The DNA for the CDR3 is TGTGCCAGCAGTTTATTCTTATCCGGGACTTCCTACGAGCAGTACTTC. Its translation is CASSLFLSGTSYEQYF.

The J gene is TRBJ1-5, the V gene TRBV11-2; TRBD1 agrees at 7 bases. The junction had 5 bases not matched to a gene; V was cut back by 2 bases and J by 7 bases. CDR3 size: 14 residues. The germline V gene encodes CDR1 SGHAT and CDR2 FQNNGV. This chain's CDR3 is CASSLSQGEQPQHF. The DNA of the CDR3 is TGTGCCAGCAGCTTATCCCAGGGGGAACAGCCCCAGCATTTT.

The chain joins TRBV29-1 to TRBJ2-7; D unclear. Germline lookup yields CDR1 SQVTM and CDR2 ANQGSEA. The CDR3 totals 12 residues. The V end lost 6 bases, the J end lost 5 bases, and 14 bases lay between the germline ends. CDR3 amino acids: CSVAPKHDEQYF. CDR3 nucleotides: TGCAGCGTCGCTCCCAAACATGACGAGCAGTACTTC.

The chain has TRBV6-5 and TRBJ2-7; perhaps D is TRBD1 or TRBD2 (5 bases each). Trimming took off 5 bases at V and 2 bases at J, with 13 bases between the two ends. The CDR3 spans 14 residues. Germline V CDR1 and CDR2: MNHEY, SVGAGI. The CDR3 DNA sequence: TGTGCCAGCAGTCGAACTCGGGGACCCTACGAGCAGTACTTC. Translation: CASSRTRGPYEQYF.

The rearrangement links TRBV7-2 to TRBJ2-7; no reliable D call. Germline CDR1 SGHTA, CDR2 FQGNSA. The CDR3 covers 13 residues. The V gene lost 3 bases and the J gene lost 7 bases, with 13 bases spanning the gap. CDR3 sequence reads: CASSLNAYGEQYF. The CDR3, as DNA: TGTGCCAGCAGCTTGAATGCATACGGGGAGCAGTACTTC.

This sequence joins TRBV6-5 and TRBJ2-7, with D unclear. The CDR3 loop spans 16 amino acids. Germline CDR1 and CDR2: MNHEY and SVGAGI. V lost 0 bases and J 4 bases, leaving 16 bases between the germline ends. The chain's CDR3 is CASSYSGGDTFYEQYF. The CDR3 region has the DNA TGTGCCAGCAGTTACTCCGGCGGTGATACCTTTTACGAGCAGTACTTC.

This chain links TRBV5-1 with TRBJ2-4; the D gene is possibly TRBD1 (6 bases). The germline gives CDR1 SGHRS, CDR2 YFSETQ. Trimming pared 4 bases from V and 2 bases from J, leaving 13 bases between. The CDR3 length is 15 residues. This chain's CDR3 is CASSGPGEPKNIQYF. The CDR3 DNA follows: TGCGCCAGCAGCGGCCCAGGGGAACCCAAAAACATTCAGTACTTC.